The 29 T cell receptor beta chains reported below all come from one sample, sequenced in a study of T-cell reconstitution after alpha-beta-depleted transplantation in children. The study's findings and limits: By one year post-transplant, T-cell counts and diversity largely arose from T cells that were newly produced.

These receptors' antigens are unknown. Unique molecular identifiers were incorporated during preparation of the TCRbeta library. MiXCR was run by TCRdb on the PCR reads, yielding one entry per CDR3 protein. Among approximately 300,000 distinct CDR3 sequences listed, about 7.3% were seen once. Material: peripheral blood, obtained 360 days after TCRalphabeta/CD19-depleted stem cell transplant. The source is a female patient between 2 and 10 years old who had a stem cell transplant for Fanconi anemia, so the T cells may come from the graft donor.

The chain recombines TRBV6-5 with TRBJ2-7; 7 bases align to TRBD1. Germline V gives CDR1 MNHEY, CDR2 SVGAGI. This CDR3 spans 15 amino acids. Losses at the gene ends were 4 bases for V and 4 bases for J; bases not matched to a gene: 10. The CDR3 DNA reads TGTGCCAGCAGTTGGGACCACAGGGGACCTTACGAGCAGTACTTC. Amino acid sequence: CASSWDHRGPYEQYF.

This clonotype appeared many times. The chain's CDR3 is CSARGRVYTDTQYF. As DNA, the CDR3 is TGCAGTGCTAGAGGCCGGGTTTACACAGATACGCAGTATTTT. J is TRBJ2-3 and V is TRBV20-1; D is ambiguous. The CDR3 loop spans 14 amino acids. The germline V and J ends were trimmed by 1 base and 2 bases, with 10 bases remaining between them. The germline CDR1 and CDR2 sequences are DFQATT and SNEGSKA (reference sequence).

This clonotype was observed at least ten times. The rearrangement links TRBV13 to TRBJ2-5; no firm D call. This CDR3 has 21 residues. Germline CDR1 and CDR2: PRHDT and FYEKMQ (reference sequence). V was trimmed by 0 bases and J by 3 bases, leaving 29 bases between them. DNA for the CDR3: TGTGCCAGCAGCTTAGGCCTAAGTTCCTGGGGAAAAGAAGCCTTAGAAGAGACCCAGTACTTC. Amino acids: CASSLGLSSWGKEALEETQYF. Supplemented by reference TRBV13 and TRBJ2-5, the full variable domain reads AAGVIQSPRHLIKEKRETATLKCYPIPRHDTVYWYQQGPGQDPQFLISFYEKMQSDKGSIPDRFSAQQFSDYHSELNMSSLELGDSALYFCASSLGLSSWGKEALEETQYFGPGTRLLVL.

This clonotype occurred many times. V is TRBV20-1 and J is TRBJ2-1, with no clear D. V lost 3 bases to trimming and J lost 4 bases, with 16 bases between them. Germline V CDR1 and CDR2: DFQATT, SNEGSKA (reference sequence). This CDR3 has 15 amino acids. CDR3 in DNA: TGCAGTGCTAGCCACATCACTGCGGAGTACAATGAGCAGTTCTTC. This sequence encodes CSASHITAEYNEQFF.

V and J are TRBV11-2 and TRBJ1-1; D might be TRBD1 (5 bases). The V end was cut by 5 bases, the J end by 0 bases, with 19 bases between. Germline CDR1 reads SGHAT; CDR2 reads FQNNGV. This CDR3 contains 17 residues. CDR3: CASSPFISWGMNTEAFF. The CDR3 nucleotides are TGTGCCAGCAGCCCCTTCATCTCGTGGGGGATGAACACTGAAGCTTTCTTT.

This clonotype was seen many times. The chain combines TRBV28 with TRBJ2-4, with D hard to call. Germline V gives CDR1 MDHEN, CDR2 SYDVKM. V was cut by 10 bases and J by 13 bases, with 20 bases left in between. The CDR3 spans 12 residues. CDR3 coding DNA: TGTGCCACCGTTAATTCGGATGGCAGACAGTACTTC. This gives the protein CATVNSDGRQYF.

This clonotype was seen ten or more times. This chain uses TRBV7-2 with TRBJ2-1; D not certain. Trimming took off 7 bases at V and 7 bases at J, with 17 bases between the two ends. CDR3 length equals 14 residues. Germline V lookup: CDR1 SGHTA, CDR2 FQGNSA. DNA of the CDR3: TGTGCCAGCAACCCCCAGAATATTAAGAATGAGCAGTTCTTC. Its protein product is CASNPQNIKNEQFF.

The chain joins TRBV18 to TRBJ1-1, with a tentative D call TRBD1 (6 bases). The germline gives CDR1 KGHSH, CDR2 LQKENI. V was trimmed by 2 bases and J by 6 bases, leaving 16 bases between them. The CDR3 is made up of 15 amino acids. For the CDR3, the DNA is TGTGCCAGCTCACCAGCCCTCCCGGGACATGCTGAAGCTTTCTTT. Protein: CASSPALPGHAEAFF. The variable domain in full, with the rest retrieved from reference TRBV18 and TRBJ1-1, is NAGVMQNPRHLVRRRGQEARLRCSPMKGHSHVYWYRQLPEEGLKFMVYLQKENIIDESGMPKERFSAEFPKEGPSILRIQQVVRGDSAAYFCASSPALPGHAEAFFGQGTRLTVV.

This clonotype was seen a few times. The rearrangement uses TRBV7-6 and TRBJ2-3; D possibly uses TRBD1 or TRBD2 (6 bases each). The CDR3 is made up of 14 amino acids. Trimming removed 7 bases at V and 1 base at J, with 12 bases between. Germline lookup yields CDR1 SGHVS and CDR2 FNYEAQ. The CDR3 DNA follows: TGTGCCAGCACCCAGAGGGGGGGCACAGATACGCAGTATTTT. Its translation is CASTQRGGTDTQYF.

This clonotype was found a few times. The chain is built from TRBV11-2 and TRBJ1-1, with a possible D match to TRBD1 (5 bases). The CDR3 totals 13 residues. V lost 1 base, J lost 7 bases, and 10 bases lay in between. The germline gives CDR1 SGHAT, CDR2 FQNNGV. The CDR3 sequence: CASSLVRDGEAFF. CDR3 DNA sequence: TGTGCCAGCAGCTTAGTGCGGGACGGTGAAGCTTTCTTT. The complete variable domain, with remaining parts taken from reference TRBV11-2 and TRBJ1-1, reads EAGVAQSPRYKIIEKRQSVAFWCNPISGHATLYWYQQILGQGPKLLIQFQNNGVVDDSQLPKDRFSAERLKGVDSTLKIQPAKLEDSAVYLCASSLVRDGEAFFGQGTRLTVV.

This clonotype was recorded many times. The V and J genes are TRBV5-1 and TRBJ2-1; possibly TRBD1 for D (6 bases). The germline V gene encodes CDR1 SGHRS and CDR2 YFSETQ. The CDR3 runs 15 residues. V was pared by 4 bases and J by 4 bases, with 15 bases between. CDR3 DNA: TGCGCCAGCAGCAGGGACGCCCAGGGGTACAATGAGCAGTTCTTC. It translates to CASSRDAQGYNEQFF.

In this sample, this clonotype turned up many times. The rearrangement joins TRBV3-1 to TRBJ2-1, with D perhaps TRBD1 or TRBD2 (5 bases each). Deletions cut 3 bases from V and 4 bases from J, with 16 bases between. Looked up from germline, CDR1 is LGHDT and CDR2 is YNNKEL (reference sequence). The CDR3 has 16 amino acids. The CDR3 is CASSHGPTGPYNEQFF. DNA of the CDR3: TGTGCCAGCAGCCACGGACCTACGGGGCCGTACAATGAGCAGTTCTTC.

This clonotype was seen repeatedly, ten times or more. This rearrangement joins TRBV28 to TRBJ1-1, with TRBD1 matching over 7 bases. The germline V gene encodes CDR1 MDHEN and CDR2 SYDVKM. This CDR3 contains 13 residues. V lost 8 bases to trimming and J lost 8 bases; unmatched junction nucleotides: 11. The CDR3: CASRETGDWEAFF. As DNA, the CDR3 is TGTGCCAGCCGAGAAACAGGGGATTGGGAAGCTTTCTTT.

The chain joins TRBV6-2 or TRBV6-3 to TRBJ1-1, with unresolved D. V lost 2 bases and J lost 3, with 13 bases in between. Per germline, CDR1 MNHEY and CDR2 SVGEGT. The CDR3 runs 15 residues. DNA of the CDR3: TGTGCCAGCAGTTACGAGTTCTGGGTGTACACTGAAGCTTTCTTT. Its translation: CASSYEFWVYTEAFF.

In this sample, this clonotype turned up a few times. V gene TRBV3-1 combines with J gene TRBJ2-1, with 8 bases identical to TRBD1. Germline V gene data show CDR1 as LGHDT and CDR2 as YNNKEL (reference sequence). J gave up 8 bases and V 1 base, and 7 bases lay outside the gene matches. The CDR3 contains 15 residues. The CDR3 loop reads CASSQGQGAVDEQFF. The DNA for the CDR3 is TGTGCCAGCAGCCAAGGGCAGGGGGCCGTGGATGAGCAGTTCTTC.

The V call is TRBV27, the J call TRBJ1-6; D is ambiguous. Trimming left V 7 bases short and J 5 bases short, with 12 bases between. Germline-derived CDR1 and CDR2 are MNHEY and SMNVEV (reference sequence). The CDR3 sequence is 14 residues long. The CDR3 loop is CASTENSDNSPLHF. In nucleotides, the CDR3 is TGTGCCAGCACCGAGAATTCCGATAATTCACCCCTCCACTTT.

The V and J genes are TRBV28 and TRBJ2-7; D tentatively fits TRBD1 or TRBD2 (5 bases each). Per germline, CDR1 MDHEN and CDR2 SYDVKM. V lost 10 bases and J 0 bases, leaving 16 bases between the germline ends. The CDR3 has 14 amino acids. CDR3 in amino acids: CAMSYGTSSYEQYF. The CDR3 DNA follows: TGTGCCATGAGCTACGGGACGAGCTCCTACGAGCAGTACTTC.

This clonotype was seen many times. The CDR3 sequence: CSASLSLNEQFF. The CDR3 nucleotides are TGCAGTGCTAGCCTGAGTCTTAATGAGCAGTTCTTC. The chain couples TRBV20-1 to TRBJ2-1; no clear D. The CDR3 is 12 amino acids. V lost 3 bases, J lost 7 bases, and 10 bases lay in between. The germline CDR1 and CDR2 sequences are DFQATT and SNEGSKA (reference sequence).

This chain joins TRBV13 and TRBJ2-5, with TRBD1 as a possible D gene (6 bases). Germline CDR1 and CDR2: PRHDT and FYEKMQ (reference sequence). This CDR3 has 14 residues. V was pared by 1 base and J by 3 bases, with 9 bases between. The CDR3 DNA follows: TGTGCCAGCAGCTTAGCCCCAGGGGAAGAGACCCAGTACTTC. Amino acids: CASSLAPGEETQYF.

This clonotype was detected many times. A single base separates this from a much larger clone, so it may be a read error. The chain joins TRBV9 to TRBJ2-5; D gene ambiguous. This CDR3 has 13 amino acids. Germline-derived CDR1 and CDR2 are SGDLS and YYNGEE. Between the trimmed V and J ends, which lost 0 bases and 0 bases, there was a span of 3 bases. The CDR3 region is CASSVGYQETQYF. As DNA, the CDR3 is TGTGCCAGCAGCGTAGGGTACCAAGAGACCCAGTACTTC.

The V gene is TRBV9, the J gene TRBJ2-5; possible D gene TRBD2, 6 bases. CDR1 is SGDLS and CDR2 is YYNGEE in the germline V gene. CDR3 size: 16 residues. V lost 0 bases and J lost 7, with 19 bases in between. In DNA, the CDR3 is TGTGCCAGCAGCGTAGCGGGTGCGGCTACGCGGGGGACCCAGTACTTC. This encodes CASSVAGAATRGTQYF.

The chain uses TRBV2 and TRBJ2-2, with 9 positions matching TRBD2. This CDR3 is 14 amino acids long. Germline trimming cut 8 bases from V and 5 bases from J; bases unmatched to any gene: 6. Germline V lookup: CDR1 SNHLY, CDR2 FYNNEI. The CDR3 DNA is TGTGCCAGCCTGCGGGGGGGGAGGACCGGGGAGCTGTTTTTT. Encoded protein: CASLRGGRTGELFF.

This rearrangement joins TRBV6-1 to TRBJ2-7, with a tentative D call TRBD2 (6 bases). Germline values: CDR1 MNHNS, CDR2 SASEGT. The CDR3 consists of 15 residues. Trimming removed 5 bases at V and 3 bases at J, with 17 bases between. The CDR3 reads CASSLTGGNDYEQYF. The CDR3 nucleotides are TGTGCCAGCAGTCTCACCGGAGGGAACGACTACGAGCAGTACTTC.

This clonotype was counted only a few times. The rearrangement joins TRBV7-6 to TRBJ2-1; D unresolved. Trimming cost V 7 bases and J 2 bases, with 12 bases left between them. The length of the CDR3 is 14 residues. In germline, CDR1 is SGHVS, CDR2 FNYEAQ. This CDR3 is CASTSAGPYNEQFF. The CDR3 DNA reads TGTGCCAGCACCAGCGCTGGGCCCTACAATGAGCAGTTCTTC. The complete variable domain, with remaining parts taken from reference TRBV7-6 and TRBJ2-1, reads GAGVSQSPRYKVTKRGQDVALRCDPISGHVSLYWYRQALGQGPEFLTYFNYEAQQDKSGLPNDRFSAERPEGSISTLTIQRTEQRDSAMYRCASTSAGPYNEQFFGPGTRLTVL.

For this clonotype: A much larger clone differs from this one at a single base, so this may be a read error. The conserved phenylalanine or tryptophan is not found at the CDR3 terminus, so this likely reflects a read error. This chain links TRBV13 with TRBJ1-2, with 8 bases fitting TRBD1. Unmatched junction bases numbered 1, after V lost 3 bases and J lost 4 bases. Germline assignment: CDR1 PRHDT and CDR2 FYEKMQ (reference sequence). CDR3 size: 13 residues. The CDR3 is CASSLTGAYGYTV. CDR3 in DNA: TGTGCCAGCAGCTTGACAGGGGCCTATGGCTACACCGTC.

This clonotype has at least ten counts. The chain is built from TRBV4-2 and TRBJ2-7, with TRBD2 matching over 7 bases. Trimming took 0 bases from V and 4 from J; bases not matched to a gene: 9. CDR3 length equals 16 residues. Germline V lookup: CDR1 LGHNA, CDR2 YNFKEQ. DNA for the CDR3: TGTGCCAGCAGCCAAGATGGGGGGAGGGCCTGGTACGAGCAGTACTTC. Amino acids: CASSQDGGRAWYEQYF.

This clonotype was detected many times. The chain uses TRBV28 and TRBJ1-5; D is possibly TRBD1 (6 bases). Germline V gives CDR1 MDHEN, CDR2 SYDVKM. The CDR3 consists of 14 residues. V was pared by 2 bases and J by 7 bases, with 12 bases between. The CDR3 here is CASSLGRGRQPQHF. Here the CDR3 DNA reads TGTGCCAGCAGTTTAGGCAGGGGAAGACAGCCCCAGCATTTT.

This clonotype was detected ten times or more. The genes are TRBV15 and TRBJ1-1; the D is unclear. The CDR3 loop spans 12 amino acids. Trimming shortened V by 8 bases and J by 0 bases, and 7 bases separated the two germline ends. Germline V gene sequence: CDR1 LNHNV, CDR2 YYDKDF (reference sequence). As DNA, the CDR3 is TGTGCCACCGCCGAGATGAACACTGAAGCTTTCTTT. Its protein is CATAEMNTEAFF.

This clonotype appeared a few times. This CDR3 is CASSSLTRSTVIGYTF. In DNA, the CDR3 is TGTGCCAGCAGCTCACTCACTCGCTCGACAGTCATCGGCTACACCTTC. The J gene is TRBJ1-2, the V gene TRBV5-6; D is perhaps TRBD1 (5 bases). The CDR3 length is 16 residues. Trimming took off 3 bases at V and 8 bases at J, with 23 bases between the two ends. Germline-derived CDR1 and CDR2 are SGHDT and YYEEEE.